The entry below gives a single T cell receptor (beta chain) sequence along with its context. This clonotype has more than one count but fewer than ten. The antigen it binds to is not known. One base away there is no much larger clone; base qualities are not given. Library preparation was by RT-PCR. Sequencing instrument: Illumina HiSeq 2500. The public reads were reprocessed in TCRdb via fastp at Q25 and MiXCR, keeping in-frame beta chains. Each CDR3 protein appears once, grouped with its most common genes and DNA. This sample lists hundreds of thousands of distinct CDR3 sequences; approximately 17% were detected once. Approximately 10% of the sample is taken by the ten largest. This record comes from a study of response to subunit inactivated influenza vaccine (dated by TCRdb to between 2018 and 2020). In terms of the full investigation: Deep quantitative T cell receptor repertoire profiling was used in the study to track responses to a trivalent subunit inactivated influenza vaccine. Study-wide findings and limitations: The authors suggested that each seasonal influenza vaccination may recruit only a limited number of new T cells.

The sequencing used PBMCs from blood, collected 4 to 6 days after vaccination. This receptor was taken from a man aged 45-60 years who received an inactivated influenza vaccine. Donor details come from another sample of the same person, matched by shared clones.

The CDR3 region reads CASRGGAVGQPQHF. The nucleotide sequence is given as TGTGCCAGCAGGGGGGGAGCAGTGGGTCAGCCCCAGCATTTT. The rearrangement combines TRBV6-1 with TRBJ1-5; perhaps TRBD1 is the D gene, with 5 bases matching. V is reduced by 6 bases and J by 6 bases, leaving a spacing of 15 bases between them. The CDR3 measures 14 amino acids from cysteine to phenylalanine. The DNA shown is the 42-base CDR3, in frame from base 1. The germline V gene gives CDR1 as MNHNS and CDR2 as SASEGT.